The 13 T cell receptor beta chains given below trace back to one sample, sequenced in a study of blood T cell repertoires in COVID-19. The repertoire was sequenced with immunoSEQ multiplex PCR; TCRdb's copy has only in-frame clones and lacks some. The repertoire consists of some 160,000 clones, with roughly three quarters occurring once and the leading ten covering about 9%. Input material: peripheral blood. The receptors come from a man aged 50 to 60 with active or convalescent COVID-19.

This clone was picked up a small number of times. This chain connects TRBV6-5 to TRBJ1-2; 7 bases agree with TRBD1. Germline assignment: CDR1 MNHEY and CDR2 SVGAGI. This CDR3 has 14 amino acids. V was clipped by 6 bases and J by 4 bases; unmatched bases: 8. The CDR3 coding sequence is TGTGCCAGCAGCGCTGAGGGGGCCCTCTATGGCTACACCTTC. As protein: CASSAEGALYGYTF.

This chain links TRBV27 with TRBJ2-7; possibly TRBD1 for D (6 bases). CDR1 is MNHEY and CDR2 is SMNVEV in the germline V gene (reference sequence). The CDR3 runs 13 residues. V was cut by 4 bases and J by 1 base, with 8 bases left in between. The CDR3 coding sequence is TGTGCCAGCAGTTCGGACAGATCCTACGAGCAGTACTTC. It translates to CASSSDRSYEQYF.

V and J are TRBV24-1 and TRBJ2-7; 8 nucleotides agree with TRBD1. The germline gives CDR1 KGHDR, CDR2 SFDVKD. CDR3 length: 17 amino acids. After removal of 4 bases from V and 0 bases from J, the junction contained 10 bases not matched to a gene. CDR3 residues: CATSDRAGTGVSYEQYF. The CDR3 coding sequence is TGTGCCACCAGTGACCGTGCCGGGACAGGAGTCTCCTACGAGCAGTACTTC.

The chain recombines TRBV5-5 with TRBJ1-2, with 8 bases fitting TRBD1. Looked up from germline, CDR1 is SGHKS and CDR2 is YYEKEE (reference sequence). The CDR3 loop spans 14 amino acids. J lost 3 bases, V lost 0 bases, and 1 base had no gene match. The chain's CDR3 is CASSLEQGDYGYTF. DNA of the CDR3: TGTGCCAGCAGCTTGGAACAGGGGGACTATGGCTACACCTTC.

The J gene is TRBJ1-2, the V gene TRBV5-6, with TRBD1 identical over 7 bases. The germline V gene has CDR1 SGHDT and CDR2 YYEEEE. J gave up 5 bases and V 4 bases, and 8 bases lay outside the gene matches. The CDR3 has 14 residues. The CDR3 region has the DNA TGTGCCAGCAGCCTAGGGGGCGCCAGGTATGGCTACACCTTC. This codes for CASSLGGARYGYTF.

The rearrangement joins TRBV3-1 (or the pseudogene TRBV3-2) to TRBJ2-1; 9 bases are shared with TRBD2. Germline CDR1 is LGHDT and CDR2 is YNNKEL (reference sequence). CDR3 length equals 19 residues. J lost 5 bases, V lost 0 bases, and 14 bases had no gene match. The CDR3: CASSQEAVSGSEIHNEQFF. The CDR3 nucleotides read TGTGCCAGCAGCCAAGAAGCAGTTAGCGGGAGCGAGATCCACAATGAGCAGTTCTTC.

This clone has only one observation. The rearrangement joins TRBV2 to TRBJ1-1, with a tentative D call TRBD1 (5 bases). Germline values: CDR1 SNHLY, CDR2 FYNNEI. This CDR3 is built from 14 residues. V was clipped by 3 bases and J by 7 bases, with 15 bases between them. The CDR3 protein is CASSDPPGRGEAFF. For the CDR3, the DNA is TGTGCCAGCAGTGACCCTCCCGGGAGGGGTGAAGCTTTCTTT. Complete variable domain (other parts from reference TRBV2 and TRBJ1-1): EPEVTQTPSHQVTQMGQEVILRCVPISNHLYFYWYRQILGQKVEFLVSFYNNEISEKSEIFDDQFSVERPDGSNFTLKIRSTKLEDSAMYFCASSDPPGRGEAFFGQGTRLTVV.

This chain uses TRBV27 with TRBJ2-7; possibly TRBD2 for D (6 bases). With 4 bases removed from V and 0 bases from J, the gap between germline ends came to 16 bases. The CDR3 is 16 residues long. Germline CDR1 reads MNHEY; CDR2 reads SMNVEV (reference sequence). This chain's CDR3 is CASSSVGRDASYEQYF. CDR3 DNA sequence: TGTGCCAGCAGTTCGGTGGGGCGGGATGCCTCCTACGAGCAGTACTTC.

This chain links TRBV4-1 with TRBJ2-5, with 8 bases matching TRBD2. V gave up 7 bases and J gave up 4 bases; unmatched junction bases: 5. The CDR3 loop spans 13 amino acids. Per germline, CDR1 MGHRA and CDR2 YSYEKL. CDR3 region: CASNRGGGETQYF. The CDR3, as DNA: TGCGCCAGCAACCGGGGGGGAGGAGAGACCCAGTACTTC.

The CDR3 region has the DNA TGCGCCAGCAGTGTGGCGGGAGCCTACAATGAGCAGTTCTTC. Its translation: CASSVAGAYNEQFF. The chain couples TRBV10-2 to TRBJ2-1; the match to TRBD2 covers 7 bases. Per the germline V gene, CDR1 is WSHSY and CDR2 is SAAADI. The V and J ends lost 4 bases and 2 bases, in that order; junction bases with no gene match: 2. The CDR3 spans 14 residues.

V is TRBV3-1 (or the pseudogene TRBV3-2) and J is TRBJ2-1; a possible D gene is TRBD2 (5 bases). V lost 4 bases, J lost 7 bases, and 17 bases lay in between. Per germline, CDR1 LGHDT and CDR2 YNNKEL (reference sequence). The CDR3 contains 15 residues. The CDR3 protein is CASSPGLDEGNEQFF. The CDR3 DNA sequence: TGTGCCAGCAGCCCTGGACTTGACGAGGGTAATGAGCAGTTCTTC.

The rearrangement uses TRBV6-1 and TRBJ1-4; 8 nucleotides agree with TRBD1. The V segment lost 2 bases and the J segment 7 bases; nucleotides outside the gene matches: 6. Germline CDR1 MNHNS, CDR2 SASEGT. This CDR3 contains 15 residues. The CDR3: CASSEPRGRGEKLFF. CDR3 bases: TGTGCCAGCAGTGAACCCAGGGGGCGCGGTGAAAAACTGTTTTTT.

V gene TRBV24-1 combines with J gene TRBJ2-2; 8 nucleotides line up with TRBD1. The germline V gene has CDR1 KGHDR and CDR2 SFDVKD. V trimming: 6 bases; J trimming: 7 bases; junction bases outside the gene matches: 3. The CDR3 runs 13 residues. Here the CDR3 DNA reads TGTGCCACCAGTCCCGGACAGGGCGGGGAGCTGTTTTTT. It specifies CATSPGQGGELFF.